This is a list of T cell receptor beta chains from one sample in a study of blood T cells in healthy people across ages. MiXCR was run by TCRdb on the 5' RACE reads, yielding one entry per CDR3 protein. The data contain around 790,000 distinct CDR3 sequences, 44% of them singletons. The sample taken for sequencing was blood. All receptors derive from a man between 60 and 70 years old in good health. Each CDR3 is given with its conserved first and last residue. A D gene is named only where the DNA matches it firmly. The listing skips clone size in some rows; elsewhere it reads once, few, many or a size class.

TRBJ2-7 | - | - | TRBV5-6 | TGTGCCAGCAGCCACTCTCCGGGCGGCGGGCCTCCTCGCGAGCAGTACTTC | CASSHSPGGGPPREQYF
TRBJ2-5 | - | - | TRBV12-3/TRBV12-4 | TGTGCCAGCAGCCACTCACAAGTCCCGTACTTC | CASSHSQVPYF
TRBJ1-6 | TRBD1 | many | TRBV5-5 | TGTGCCAGCAGCCCCCAGGGGGGGGTAAGCTCCTATAATTCACCCCTCCACTTT | CASSPQGGVSSYNSPLHF
TRBJ1-5 | - | few | TRBV6-2/TRBV6-3 | TGTGCCAGCAGTTATGATAAATTCCGAACGAACAAAATTGCCGGACATCAGCCCCAGCATTTT | CASSYDKFRTNKIAGHQPQHF
TRBJ2-7 | - | few | TRBV12-3/TRBV12-4 | TGTGCCAGCAGCTCGGGCATTTACTACGAGCAGTACTTC | CASSSGIYYEQYF
TRBJ2-1 | - | - | TRBV6-2/TRBV6-3 | TGTGCCAGCAGTTCGTCGACTAGGTTGAATGAGCAGTTCTTC | CASSSSTRLNEQFF
TRBJ2-4 | - | - | TRBV12-3/TRBV12-4 | TGTGCCAGCACCCGGACTGGGGCCAAAAACATTCAGTACTTC | CASTRTGAKNIQYF
TRBJ1-6 | TRBD1 | - | TRBV7-2 | TGTGCCAGCGGCTCCCAGGGACAGGCGAATTCACCCCTCCACTTT | CASGSQGQANSPLHF
TRBJ1-2 | - | many | TRBV7-9 | TGTGCCAGCAGCTCGGGAAGAGGCTATGGCTACACCTTC | CASSSGRGYGYTF
TRBJ2-7 | TRBD1 | - | TRBV20-1 | TGCAGTGCTAGAGACGTGCTGGCGAGGGGGCGTTCCGAGCAGTACTTC | CSARDVLARGRSEQYF
TRBJ1-1 | - | - | TRBV5-8 | TGTGCCAGCAGCTTGGAAGAAGCTTTCTTT | CASSLEEAFF
TRBJ2-1 | - | - | TRBV6-5 | TGTGCCAGCAGTTACGGCAGCGCGTACAATGAGCAGTTCTTC | CASSYGSAYNEQFF
TRBJ1-4 | - | - | TRBV28 | TGTGCCAGCAGTTTGTCCACTGTTAAACTGTTTTTT | CASSLSTVKLFF
TRBJ2-1 | - | - | TRBV7-8 | TGTGCCAGCAGCCCTCTCGGCGAGGGTGATGAGCAGTTCTTC | CASSPLGEGDEQFF
TRBJ2-5 | - | few | TRBV6-1 | TGTGCCAGCAGTGAACCTCGGACAAATCAAGAGACCCAGTACTTC | CASSEPRTNQETQYF
TRBJ2-3 | TRBD2 | few | TRBV5-1 | TGCGCCAGCACCGGACTAGCGGGGACATACACAGATACGCAGTATTTT | CASTGLAGTYTDTQYF
TRBJ2-3 | - | once | TRBV6-2/TRBV6-3 | TGTGCCAGCAGGGTATGGTTTGGTGGAGATACGCAGTATTTT | CASRVWFGGDTQYF
TRBJ2-3 | - | few | TRBV20-1 | TGCAGTGCTAGAGATCGGGCGGATACGCAGTATTTT | CSARDRADTQYF
TRBJ1-1 | TRBD1 | - | TRBV20-1 | TGCAGTGCTCCTTTGGACAGGGAGAACACTGAAGCTTTCTTT | CSAPLDRENTEAFF
TRBJ2-3 | TRBD2 | - | TRBV29-1 | TGCAGCGTTGATAAGGGGCTAGCGGGTTTAAGAGATACGCAGTATTTT | CSVDKGLAGLRDTQYF
TRBJ1-1 | TRBD1 | - | TRBV12-3/TRBV12-4 | TGTGCCAGCAGTTATGCAGGGGGCAGGGGCACTGAAGCTTTCTTT | CASSYAGGRGTEAFF
TRBJ2-3 | - | few | TRBV2 | TGTGCCAGCAGTAGGAAGGGTCGGGATACGCAGTATTTT | CASSRKGRDTQYF
TRBJ1-6 | - | - | TRBV3-1 | TGTGCCAGCAGCCAGTCAGGATCGAGGAATTCACCCCTCCACTTT | CASSQSGSRNSPLHF
TRBJ2-7 | TRBD2 | few | TRBV7-2 | TGTGCCAGCAGCGGTTTAGCGGGGGTCTTGGGCGAGCAGTACTTC | CASSGLAGVLGEQYF
TRBJ2-3 | - | - | TRBV28 | TGTGCCAGCCACGGGAGTGACACAGATACGCAGTATTTT | CASHGSDTDTQYF
TRBJ2-7 | TRBD2 | few | TRBV4-3 | TGCGCCAGTAGCCTCCTTTGGACTAGCGGGGGCCTTCCTGCTTACGAGCAGTACTTC | CASSLLWTSGGLPAYEQYF
TRBJ2-1 | - | - | TRBV4-3 | TGCGCCAGCAGCTTCGGGACGGACTCCTACAATGAGCAGTTCTTC | CASSFGTDSYNEQFF
TRBJ2-7 | TRBD1 | many | TRBV9 | TGTGCCAGCAGCGTAGACGGGACAGGTACCTACGAGCAGTACTTC | CASSVDGTGTYEQYF
TRBJ2-7 | TRBD1 | few | TRBV25-1 | TGTGCCAGCAGTGCCCGGACAGGAACCTACGAGCAGTACTTC | CASSARTGTYEQYF
TRBJ2-3 | TRBD2 | few | TRBV7-2 | TGTGCCAGCAGCTTAGCGGTGCGGGGGGGCACAGATACGCAGTATTTT | CASSLAVRGGTDTQYF
TRBJ2-6 | - | few | TRBV5-5 | TGTGCCAGCAGACTGGGTGATTCTGGGGCCAACGTCCTGACTTTC | CASRLGDSGANVLTF
TRBJ1-5 | - | - | TRBV21-1 | TGTGCCAGCAGCCCCCAGCTCCCGGACAGATTCAATCAGCCCCAGCATTTT | CASSPQLPDRFNQPQHF
TRBJ2-5 | - | - | TRBV24-1 | TGTGCCACCAGTGAAGCAGGGAAAGAGACCCAGTACTTC | CATSEAGKETQYF
TRBJ2-1 | - | few | TRBV7-2 | TGTGCCAGCAGCTTAGCGCAGGCCATTGAGCAGTTCTTC | CASSLAQAIEQFF
TRBJ2-2 | - | - | TRBV4-3 | TGCGCCAGCAGCCAAGATTGGCGGGTCAACACCGGGGAGCTGTTTTTT | CASSQDWRVNTGELFF
TRBJ2-1 | TRBD2 | - | TRBV27 | TGTGCCAGCAGTTTATCCTTTGCGGGGGGGCGGTATAATGAGCAGTTCTTC | CASSLSFAGGRYNEQFF
TRBJ1-2 | TRBD1 | - | TRBV9 | TGTGCCAGCAGCTTGGACAGGACAAACTATGGCTACACCTTC | CASSLDRTNYGYTF